This record looks at one T cell receptor beta chain sequence and its context. This sample is drawn from a study of blood T cell repertoires in COVID-19. Study summary: Acute-phase and convalescent COVID-19 samples originated in the United States, Italy and Spain.

As handled by the study authors: Reference gene primer amplification gave nucleated cell count estimates. Assay used: immunoSEQ multiplex PCR; TCRdb lists only in-frame clones, some missing. Clonal size and the V and J genes are those of that table, whereas D and trimming came from the DNA. The data contain approximately 290,000 clones, around 89% of them seen just once; the ten biggest clones take up around 4.3%. The J segment lost 3 bases and the V segment lost 3 bases, leaving 15 bases of the junction unmatched. In germline, CDR1 is GTSNPN, CDR2 SVGIG (reference sequence). This CDR3 comprises 18 residues. Enrollees, about 18 to 100 years old, lived in 24 US areas.

Sample: PBMCs or T cells enriched from blood (not recorded which). The receptor was isolated from a woman in her late teens or twenties with acute COVID-19. This chain joins TRBV30 and TRBJ1-4; 8 positions agree with TRBD1. The CDR3 spells CAWSRGRGKGLANEKLFF. In DNA form, the CDR3 reads TGTGCCTGGAGCAGGGGGCGGGGAAAGGGTCTAGCTAATGAAAAACTGTTTTTT.